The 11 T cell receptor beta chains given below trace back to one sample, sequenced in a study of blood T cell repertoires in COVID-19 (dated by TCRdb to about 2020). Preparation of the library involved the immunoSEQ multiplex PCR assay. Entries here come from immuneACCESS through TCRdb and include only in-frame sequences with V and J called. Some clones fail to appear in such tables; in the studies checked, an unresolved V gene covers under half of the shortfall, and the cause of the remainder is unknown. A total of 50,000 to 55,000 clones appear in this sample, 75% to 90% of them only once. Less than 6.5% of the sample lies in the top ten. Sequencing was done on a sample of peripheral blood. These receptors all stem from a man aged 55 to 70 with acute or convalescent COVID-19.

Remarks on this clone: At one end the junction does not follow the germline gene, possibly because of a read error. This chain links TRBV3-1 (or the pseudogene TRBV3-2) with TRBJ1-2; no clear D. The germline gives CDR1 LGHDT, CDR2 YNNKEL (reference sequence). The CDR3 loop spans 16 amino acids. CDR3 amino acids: CASSQDGGPDAYSYTF. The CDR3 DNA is TGTGCCAGCAGCCAAGACGGAGGGCCCGACGCCTATAGCTACACCTTC.

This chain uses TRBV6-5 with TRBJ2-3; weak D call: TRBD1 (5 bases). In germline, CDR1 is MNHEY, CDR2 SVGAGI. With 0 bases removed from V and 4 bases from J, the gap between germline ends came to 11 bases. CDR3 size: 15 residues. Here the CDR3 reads CASSYSTRVSDTQYF. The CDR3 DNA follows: TGTGCCAGCAGTTACTCGACCAGGGTCTCAGATACGCAGTATTTT.

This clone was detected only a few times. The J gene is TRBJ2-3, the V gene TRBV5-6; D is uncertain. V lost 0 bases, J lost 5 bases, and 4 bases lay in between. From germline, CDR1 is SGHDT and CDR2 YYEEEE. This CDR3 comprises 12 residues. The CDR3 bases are TGTGCCAGCAGCTTGGATAGAGATACGCAGTATTTT. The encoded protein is CASSLDRDTQYF.

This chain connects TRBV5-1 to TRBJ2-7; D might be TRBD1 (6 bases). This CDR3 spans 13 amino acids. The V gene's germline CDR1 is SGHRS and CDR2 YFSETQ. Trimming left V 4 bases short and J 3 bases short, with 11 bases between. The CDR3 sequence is CASSRDKFYEQYF. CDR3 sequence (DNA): TGCGCCAGCAGCCGGGACAAATTCTACGAGCAGTACTTC. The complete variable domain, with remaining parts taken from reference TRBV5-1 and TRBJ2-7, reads KAGVTQTPRYLIKTRGQQVTLSCSPISGHRSVSWYQQTPGQGLQFLFEYFSETQRNKGNFPGRFSGRQFSNSRSEMNVSTLELGDSALYLCASSRDKFYEQYFGPGTRLTVT.

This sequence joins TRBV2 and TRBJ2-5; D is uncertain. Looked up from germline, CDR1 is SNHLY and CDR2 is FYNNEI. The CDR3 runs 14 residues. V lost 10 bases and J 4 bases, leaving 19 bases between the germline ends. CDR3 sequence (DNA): TGTGCCACCACGACGCTAACGCGCGGAGAGACCCAGTACTTC. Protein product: CATTTLTRGETQYF.

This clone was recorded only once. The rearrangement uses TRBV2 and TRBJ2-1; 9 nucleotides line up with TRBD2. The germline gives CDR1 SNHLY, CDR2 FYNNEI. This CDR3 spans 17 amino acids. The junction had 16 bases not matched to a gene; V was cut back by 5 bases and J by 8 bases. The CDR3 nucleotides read TGTGCCAGCAGTTCCGGGACTAGCTGGGTTCTCGTCGATGAGCAGTTCTTC. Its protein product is CASSSGTSWVLVDEQFF.

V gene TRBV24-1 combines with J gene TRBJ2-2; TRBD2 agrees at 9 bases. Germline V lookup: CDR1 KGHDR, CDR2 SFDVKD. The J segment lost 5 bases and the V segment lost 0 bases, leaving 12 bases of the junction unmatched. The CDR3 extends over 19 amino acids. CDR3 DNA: TGTGCCACCAGTGATTTGAAGGCTAGCGGGATCCGAGGGACCGGGGAGCTGTTTTTT. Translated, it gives CATSDLKASGIRGTGELFF.

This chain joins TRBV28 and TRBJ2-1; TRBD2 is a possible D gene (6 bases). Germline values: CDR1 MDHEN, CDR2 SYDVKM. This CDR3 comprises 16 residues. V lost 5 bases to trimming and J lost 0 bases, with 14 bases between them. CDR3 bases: TGTGCCAGCAGTAATAGCGGAAAAAGCTCCTACAATGAGCAGTTCTTC. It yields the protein CASSNSGKSSYNEQFF. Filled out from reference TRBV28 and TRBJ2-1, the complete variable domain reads DVKVTQSSRYLVKRTGEKVFLECVQDMDHENMFWYRQDPGLGLRLIYFSYDVKMKEKGDIPEGYSVSREKKERFSLILESASTNQTSMYLCASSNSGKSSYNEQFFGPGTRLTVL.

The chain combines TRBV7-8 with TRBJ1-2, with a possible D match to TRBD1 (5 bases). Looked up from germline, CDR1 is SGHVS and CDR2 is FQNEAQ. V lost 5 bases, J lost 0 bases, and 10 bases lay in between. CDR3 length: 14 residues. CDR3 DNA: TGTGCCAGCAGCCTCGTAGGGGCTAACTATGGCTACACCTTC. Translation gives CASSLVGANYGYTF. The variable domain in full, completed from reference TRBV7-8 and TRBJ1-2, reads GAGVSQSPRYKVAKRGQDVALRCDPISGHVSLFWYQQALGQGPEFLTYFQNEAQLDKSGLPSDRFFAERPEGSVSTLKIQRTQQEDSAVYLCASSLVGANYGYTFGSGTRLTVV.

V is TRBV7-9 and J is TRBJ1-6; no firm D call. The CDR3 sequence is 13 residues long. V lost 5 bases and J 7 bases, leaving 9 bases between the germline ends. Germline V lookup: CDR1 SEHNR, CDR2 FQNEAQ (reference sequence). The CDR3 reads CASSPSKNSPLHF. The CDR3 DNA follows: TGTGCCAGCAGCCCGTCTAAGAATTCACCCCTCCACTTT.

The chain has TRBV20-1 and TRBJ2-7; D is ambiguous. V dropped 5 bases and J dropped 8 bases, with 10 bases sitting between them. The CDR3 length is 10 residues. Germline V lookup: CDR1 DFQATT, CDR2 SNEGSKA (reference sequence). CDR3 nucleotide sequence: TGCAGTGCTTCTACGCAAAAGCAGTACTTC. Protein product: CSASTQKQYF.